Below, one T cell receptor (beta chain) is given with its context. Some clones are missing from TCRdb's copy, which holds only in-frame ones; the method was immunoSEQ multiplex PCR. The table includes some 120,000 clones, about four fifths detected once. The data derive from a study of blood T cell repertoires in COVID-19. Germline V gene lookup returns CDR1 LNHNV and CDR2 YYDKDF (reference sequence). This CDR3 has 16 residues. Between the trimmed V and J ends, which lost 0 bases and 7 bases, there was a span of 15 bases. This sequence originates from a human donor in a cohort sampled during active COVID-19. Material: peripheral blood. The V call is TRBV15, the J call TRBJ2-2; no clear D gene. CDR3 sequence reads: CATSRDRGLVSGELFF. In DNA form, the CDR3 reads TGTGCCACCAGCAGAGATCGAGGCCTCGTCAGCGGGGAGCTGTTTTTT.